The sequence of this T cell receptor (beta chain) was determined in a study of tumor-infiltrating lymphocytes in primary liver carcinoma. Study-level information: Donors had hepatocellular carcinoma or combined HCC and intrahepatic cholangiocarcinoma. Samples had roughly 3.5 to 7.5 million productive TCRbeta reads, comparable between tissue types. Study-wide results and limits: The overlap of tumor-adjacent and tumor-blood pairs was smaller than that of tumor region pairs.

Turning to this clonotype: Its antigen is not known.

The germline V gene encodes CDR1 MNHNS and CDR2 SASEGT. The CDR3 totals 14 residues. The ends were cut back, 2 bases at V and 8 bases at J, with 12 bases in the middle. The researchers produced TCR beta cDNA from about 510 ng total RNA with a constant-region primer. Investigators got TCR beta libraries out of three nested multiplex PCR rounds, done with slightly modified ARM-PCR. The study ran its first two PCR rounds for nine to ten cycles each, using TRBV1-TRBV30 forward primers and a C-beta reverse primer. From the multiplex PCR reads, TCRdb called clonotypes with MiXCR, one entry per CDR3 protein. The sample lists 190,000 or so distinct CDR3 sequences; approximately 65% were seen once. Unsorted whole blood supplied the blood RNA, and germline DNA was isolated too. Chronic HBV infection was present in the patients, who were treatment-naive.

The J gene is TRBJ2-2, the V gene TRBV6-1; D remains unclear. The sequenced material came from peripheral blood. The receptor was isolated from a woman aged 60 to 75 with primary liver carcinoma and hepatitis B virus infection. The CDR3 is CASSELLSRGELFF. The CDR3 DNA follows: TGTGCCAGCAGTGAACTGCTCTCGAGGGGGGAGCTGTTTTTT.